The clone carrying this T cell receptor (beta chain) has a handful of counts. Its antigen is currently unknown. The data belong to a study of T-cell memory formation after mild COVID-19. The overall study: TCR clusters showed largely donor specificity. Findings and limits, study-wide: Within pre-infection memory, some responding clones were found, suggesting cross-reactive memory joined. Clones that got smaller from day 15 to 85 had even CD4/CD8, while clones growing later tipped toward CD4+.

The germline CDR1 and CDR2 sequences are LNHNV and YYDKDF (reference sequence). V shed 5 bases and J shed 6 bases, with 19 bases lying between them. This CDR3 comprises 15 residues. Researchers used 5'RACE with constant-segment primers to make TCR alpha and TCR beta cDNA libraries that carry sample barcodes and UMIs. TCRdb analysed the 5' RACE reads with MiXCR anew, one entry per CDR3 protein. Among roughly 240,000 distinct CDR3 sequences listed, 15% were seen once. Sequencing used PBMCs or a T cell subset sorted from them (not recorded which). This clonotype originated in an adult woman who had mild COVID-19 (a few samples of this study predate the infection). Cell type and time point are not known. The gene calls are TRBV15 and TRBJ1-2; no firm D call. This chain's CDR3 is CATSSGTPGFDGYTF. For the CDR3, the DNA is TGTGCCACCAGCTCAGGTACCCCGGGCTTTGATGGCTACACCTTC.